These 30 T cell receptor beta chains came from one sample sequenced in a study of T cells in localized non-small cell lung cancer. Profiled with immunoSEQ multiplex PCR; TCRdb holds only in-frame clones, not every one. The sample records thousands of clones, 30% to 35% being singletons. The source was normal lung tissue next to the tumor, collected before any cancer treatment. These receptor sequences come from a male donor aged 60 or over with stage III lung adenocarcinoma.

The chain couples TRBV25-1 to TRBJ2-5; possible D gene TRBD1, 5 bases. From germline, CDR1 is MGHDK and CDR2 SYGVNS. Trimming took off 5 bases at V and 2 bases at J, with 12 bases between the two ends. The CDR3 extends over 14 amino acids. The CDR3 here is CASSTRQPQETQYF. The CDR3 DNA follows: TGTGCCAGCAGTACCCGACAGCCGCAAGAGACCCAGTACTTC.

This chain joins TRBV18 and TRBJ2-3; D remains ambiguous. Germline V gives CDR1 KGHSH, CDR2 LQKENI. The V gene lost 5 bases and the J gene lost 2 bases, with 14 bases spanning the gap. CDR3 length: 15 amino acids. The CDR3 is CASSNSRASTDTQYF. CDR3 nucleotides: TGTGCCAGCTCAAATTCCCGGGCCTCCACAGATACGCAGTATTTT. The whole variable domain, remainder taken from reference TRBV18 and TRBJ2-3, is NAGVMQNPRHLVRRRGQEARLRCSPMKGHSHVYWYRQLPEEGLKFMVYLQKENIIDESGMPKERFSAEFPKEGPSILRIQQVVRGDSAAYFCASSNSRASTDTQYFGPGTRLTVL.

This clone was detected only a few times. The genes are TRBV6-8 and TRBJ1-1; no firm D call. There are 16 residues in the CDR3. V was trimmed by 2 bases and J by 5 bases, leaving 18 bases between them. Germline-derived CDR1 and CDR2 are MNHGY and SAAAGT. CDR3 residues: CASSYQDEGPGTEAFF. The CDR3 nucleotides read TGTGCCAGCAGTTACCAGGACGAAGGGCCGGGGACTGAAGCTTTCTTT.

This clone was observed a handful of times. CDR3 amino acids: CASSVEWSSYEQYF. The CDR3 DNA sequence: TGTGCCAGCAGCGTAGAGTGGAGCTCCTACGAGCAGTACTTC. This chain uses TRBV9 with TRBJ2-7; D call uncertain. Between the trimmed V and J ends, which lost 0 bases and 0 bases, there was a span of 7 bases. Germline CDR1 and CDR2: SGDLS and YYNGEE. The CDR3 length is 14 residues.

In its sample, this clone was seen a few times. The chain joins TRBV9 to TRBJ1-1, with D perhaps matching TRBD1 (5 bases). Deletions cut 5 bases from V and 6 bases from J, with 14 bases between. CDR1 is SGDLS, CDR2 YYNGEE, per germline. The CDR3 extends over 13 amino acids. The CDR3 reads CASSGQGRAEAFF. The CDR3 DNA sequence: TGTGCCAGCAGTGGTCAGGGAAGAGCTGAAGCTTTCTTT.

This clone appeared a few times. V usage is TRBV11-3 and J usage is TRBJ2-7; no firm D call. Germline loops: CDR1 SGHNT, CDR2 YENEEA. There are 14 residues in the CDR3. Trimming cost V 5 bases and J 5 bases, with 16 bases left between them. The CDR3 nucleotides are TGTGCCAGCAGCGACCAAGGACGGCTACACGAGCAGTACTTC. Amino acid sequence: CASSDQGRLHEQYF.

The rearrangement uses TRBV6-8 and TRBJ1-1; 7 bases fit TRBD1. J lost 7 bases, V lost 6 bases, and 8 bases had no gene match. Germline CDR1 is MNHGY and CDR2 is SAAAGT. CDR3 length: 13 amino acids. This chain's CDR3 is CASSNGGQSEAFF. The CDR3 region has the DNA TGTGCCAGCAGCAACGGGGGACAGAGTGAAGCTTTCTTT.

V and J are TRBV29-1 and TRBJ2-7; 15 bases are a match to TRBD2. V lost 3 bases to trimming and J lost 4 bases; unmatched junction nucleotides: 10. From germline, CDR1 is SQVTM and CDR2 ANQGSEA. The CDR3 loop spans 17 amino acids. CDR3 loop: CSVEDRTSGRAGYEQYF. The CDR3 DNA reads as TGCAGCGTTGAGGATCGGACTAGCGGGAGGGCCGGGTACGAGCAGTACTTC.

The CDR3 region is CASSPGRETDTQYF. The CDR3 DNA sequence: TGTGCCAGCAGCCCCGGCCGGGAGACAGATACGCAGTATTTT. The chain joins TRBV9 to TRBJ2-3, with D perhaps TRBD2 (6 bases). Germline CDR1 is SGDLS and CDR2 is YYNGEE. V shed 4 bases and J shed 3 bases, with 12 bases lying between them. The CDR3 spans 14 residues.

The V call is TRBV9, the J call TRBJ2-3; 13 nucleotides agree with TRBD2. This CDR3 is built from 15 residues. Losses at the gene ends were 0 bases for V and 10 bases for J; bases not matched to a gene: 5. Germline values: CDR1 SGDLS, CDR2 YYNGEE. CDR3: CASSVALAGGMPQYF. CDR3 nucleotides: TGTGCCAGCAGCGTAGCACTAGCGGGAGGGATGCCGCAGTATTTT.

The chain joins TRBV6-8 to TRBJ1-2; TRBD1 agrees at 10 bases. The length of the CDR3 is 15 residues. Germline loops: CDR1 MNHGY, CDR2 SAAAGT. Trimming removed 0 bases from V and 6 bases from J; junction bases left unmatched: 4. DNA of the CDR3: TGTGCCAGCAGTTACTCGACAGGGGGCGCGAATGGCTACACCTTC. Translating it yields CASSYSTGGANGYTF.

The sample holds a few counts of this clone. The chain joins TRBV6-8 to TRBJ1-5; no definite D call. V shed 5 bases and J shed 4 bases, with 9 bases lying between them. Germline assignment: CDR1 MNHGY and CDR2 SAAAGT. The length of the CDR3 is 13 residues. The CDR3 here is CASSEWRNQPQHF. CDR3 DNA: TGTGCCAGCAGTGAGTGGAGGAATCAGCCCCAGCATTTT.

The gene calls are TRBV28 and TRBJ1-2; D not resolved. The germline CDR1 and CDR2 sequences are MDHEN and SYDVKM. With 3 bases removed from V and 6 bases from J, the gap between germline ends came to 14 bases. This CDR3 spans 14 amino acids. The CDR3 loop reads CASSFRGRGHGYTF. DNA of the CDR3: TGTGCCAGCAGTTTTCGAGGTCGCGGGCATGGCTACACCTTC.

This sequence joins TRBV29-1 and TRBJ1-1; possibly TRBD1 for D (5 bases). V dropped 1 base and J dropped 1 base, with 10 bases sitting between them. Germline-derived CDR1 and CDR2 are SQVTM and ANQGSEA. The CDR3 contains 14 residues. The CDR3 reads CSVEGTLGNTEAFF. The CDR3 coding sequence is TGCAGCGTTGAAGGGACACTGGGGAACACTGAAGCTTTCTTT.

Only one count was recorded for this clone. The chain is built from TRBV30 and TRBJ2-3, with D possibly TRBD2 on 5 matching bases. CDR1 and CDR2 (germline): GTSNPN, SVGIG (reference sequence). The V and J ends lost 5 bases and 2 bases respectively, with 14 bases between them. This CDR3 comprises 14 residues. The CDR3 loop reads CAWVPQRFTDTQYF. CDR3 nucleotide sequence: TGTGCCTGGGTCCCCCAGCGGTTCACAGATACGCAGTATTTT.

The chain recombines TRBV6-7 with TRBJ2-1, with 8 positions matching TRBD2. TRBV6-7 qualifies as an ORF whose function is uncertain. J was trimmed by 9 bases and V by 8 bases; bases with no gene match: 3. The CDR3 spans 11 residues. The CDR3 here is CASGLAGEQFF. The CDR3 bases are TGTGCCAGCGGACTAGCTGGTGAGCAGTTCTTC.

The table lists this clone with a few counts. V usage is TRBV11-3 and J usage is TRBJ2-3, with 10 bases that match TRBD2. The CDR3 is 17 residues long. After removal of 1 base from V and 3 bases from J, the junction contained 7 bases not matched to a gene. CDR1 is SGHNT and CDR2 is YENEEA in the germline V gene. CDR3 region: CASSLGIAGGRTDTQYF. The CDR3 DNA reads as TGTGCCAGCAGCTTAGGGATAGCGGGAGGAAGGACAGATACGCAGTATTTT.

This clone is medium-sized (0.01 to 0.1%) by share. V usage is TRBV11-3 and J usage is TRBJ2-6; TRBD1 might be the D (5 bases). The CDR3 extends over 18 amino acids. V shed 3 bases and J shed 2 bases, with 17 bases lying between them. Germline CDR1 SGHNT, CDR2 YENEEA. For the CDR3, the DNA is TGTGCCAGCAGCTTGGTCGGGCAGGGTGAGGCTGGGGCCAACGTCCTGACTTTC. It encodes CASSLVGQGEAGANVLTF.

This clone was picked up one time. V is TRBV5-1 and J is TRBJ2-7; possibly TRBD2 for D (6 bases). CDR3 size: 14 residues. From germline, CDR1 is SGHRS and CDR2 YFSETQ. V lost 4 bases and J lost 5, with 16 bases in between. The CDR3 loop is CASSRVEGRNEQYF. The CDR3 DNA sequence: TGCGCCAGCAGCCGAGTGGAGGGACGGAACGAGCAGTACTTC.

The chain couples TRBV28 to TRBJ2-3, with 11 bases identical to TRBD1. The CDR3 contains 16 residues. Germline-derived CDR1 and CDR2 are MDHEN and SYDVKM. Germline trimming cut 6 bases from V and 5 bases from J; bases unmatched to any gene: 10. CDR3 sequence (DNA): TGTGCCAGCAGCGCGCGGGGACAGGGGGGGAAAGATACGCAGTATTTT. Encoded protein: CASSARGQGGKDTQYF.

In its sample, this clone was seen a few times. The chain is built from TRBV30 and TRBJ2-1; 11 bases match TRBD2. This CDR3 comprises 11 residues. V trimming: 4 bases; J trimming: 15 bases; junction bases outside the gene matches: 5. The germline V gene has CDR1 GTSNPN and CDR2 SVGIG (reference sequence). The DNA of the CDR3 is TGTGCCTGGACAACTAGCGGGAGCCCGTTCTTC. Its protein product is CAWTTSGSPFF.

In this sample, this clone is large. The gene calls are TRBV19 and TRBJ2-4, with TRBD1 matching 7 bases. This CDR3 contains 16 residues. V lost 5 bases, J lost 2 bases, and 9 bases stayed unmatched. Germline loops: CDR1 LNHDA, CDR2 SQIVND (reference sequence). The CDR3 bases are TGTGCCAGTAGTGAGACAGGGAATAATCCCAAAAACATTCAGTACTTC. Amino acids: CASSETGNNPKNIQYF.

This clone was seen a few times. The genes are TRBV11-3 and TRBJ2-3; 10 nucleotides match TRBD2. The V gene end was trimmed by 5 bases and the J gene end by 0 bases; junction bases not matched to a gene: 5. Germline V gene lookup returns CDR1 SGHNT and CDR2 YENEEA. CDR3 length equals 16 residues. The CDR3 spells CASSAQLAGSTDTQYF. For the CDR3, the DNA is TGTGCCAGCAGCGCCCAACTAGCGGGGAGCACAGATACGCAGTATTTT.

This chain joins TRBV11-3 and TRBJ2-7, with D maybe TRBD2 (6 bases). V gave up 1 base and J gave up 3 bases, with 16 bases separating them. CDR1 and CDR2 from the germline V gene are SGHNT and YENEEA. There are 16 residues in the CDR3. This chain's CDR3 is CASSLGRGGRNYEQYF. The CDR3 DNA follows: TGTGCCAGCAGCTTAGGGAGGGGCGGTCGAAACTACGAGCAGTACTTC.

The V and J genes are TRBV18 and TRBJ2-3; D is perhaps TRBD1 or TRBD2 (5 bases each). CDR3 size: 20 residues. V was cut by 1 base and J by 2 bases, with 25 bases left in between. The germline V gene has CDR1 KGHSH and CDR2 LQKENI. The CDR3 sequence is CASSPLYRQATRGSTDTQYF. In nucleotides, the CDR3 is TGTGCCAGCTCACCACTTTATCGGCAAGCGACGAGGGGATCCACAGATACGCAGTATTTT. The whole variable domain, remainder taken from reference TRBV18 and TRBJ2-3, is NAGVMQNPRHLVRRRGQEARLRCSPMKGHSHVYWYRQLPEEGLKFMVYLQKENIIDESGMPKERFSAEFPKEGPSILRIQQVVRGDSAAYFCASSPLYRQATRGSTDTQYFGPGTRLTVL.

This clone was seen a few times. The chain's CDR3 is CASRPGLANNEQFF. The DNA for the CDR3 is TGTGCCAGCAGACCGGGACTAGCGAACAATGAGCAGTTCTTC. The chain is built from TRBV9 and TRBJ2-1; 10 bases agree with TRBD2. J lost 5 bases, V lost 5 bases, and 4 bases had no gene match. The CDR3 covers 14 residues. Germline V gene data show CDR1 as SGDLS and CDR2 as YYNGEE.

This chain uses TRBV29-1 with TRBJ1-2; the D is unclear. The germline V gene has CDR1 SQVTM and CDR2 ANQGSEA. This CDR3 has 12 amino acids. V lost 3 bases, J lost 4 bases, and 9 bases lay in between. This chain's CDR3 is CSVEAASYGYTF. The CDR3 DNA reads TGCAGCGTTGAGGCGGCCTCCTATGGCTACACCTTC.

This chain connects TRBV9 to TRBJ1-2, with 8 bases identical to TRBD1. The germline V gene encodes CDR1 SGDLS and CDR2 YYNGEE. The ends lost 4 bases at V and 8 bases at J; junction bases unmatched: 13. CDR3 size: 15 residues. CDR3 loop: CASSYTGRGPGGYTF. The CDR3, as DNA: TGTGCCAGCAGCTACACCGGCAGGGGGCCGGGGGGCTACACCTTC.

This clone was detected a few times. The V call is TRBV6-8, the J call TRBJ2-2; D perhaps matches TRBD2 (6 bases). This CDR3 region has 16 residues. Trimming stripped 5 bases from V and 0 bases from J, with 13 bases between. The germline CDR1 and CDR2 sequences are MNHGY and SAAAGT. CDR3 bases: TGTGCCAGCAGTGATGAAGCGGGTTCGAACACCGGGGAGCTGTTTTTT. This encodes CASSDEAGSNTGELFF.

This clone was seen more than once but under ten times. The chain is built from TRBV9 and TRBJ1-2; D gene uncertain. Trimming stripped 4 bases from V and 1 base from J, with 5 bases between. The germline CDR1 and CDR2 sequences are SGDLS and YYNGEE. This CDR3 contains 12 residues. The CDR3 bases are TGTGCCAGCAGCCCCGGTAACTATGGCTACACCTTC. Protein: CASSPGNYGYTF.